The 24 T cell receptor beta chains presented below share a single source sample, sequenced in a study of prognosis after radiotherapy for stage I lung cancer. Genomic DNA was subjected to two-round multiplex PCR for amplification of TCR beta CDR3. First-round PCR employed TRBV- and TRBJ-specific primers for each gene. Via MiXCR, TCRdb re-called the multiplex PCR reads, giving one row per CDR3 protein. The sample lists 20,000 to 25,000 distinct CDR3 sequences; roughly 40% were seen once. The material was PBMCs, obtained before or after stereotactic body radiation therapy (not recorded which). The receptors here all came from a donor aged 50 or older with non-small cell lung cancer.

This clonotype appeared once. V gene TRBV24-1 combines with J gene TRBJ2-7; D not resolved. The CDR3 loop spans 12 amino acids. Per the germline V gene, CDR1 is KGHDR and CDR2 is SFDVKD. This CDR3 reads CDNSDPLLRWYF. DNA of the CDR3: TGTGACAACAGTGACCCCCTCCTGAGATGGTACTTC.

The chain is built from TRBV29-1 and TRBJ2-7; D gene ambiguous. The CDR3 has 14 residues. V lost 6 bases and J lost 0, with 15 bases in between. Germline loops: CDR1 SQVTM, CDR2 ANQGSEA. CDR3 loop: CSVLKDGDSYEQYF. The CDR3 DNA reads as TGCAGCGTCCTCAAGGACGGAGACTCCTACGAGCAGTACTTC.

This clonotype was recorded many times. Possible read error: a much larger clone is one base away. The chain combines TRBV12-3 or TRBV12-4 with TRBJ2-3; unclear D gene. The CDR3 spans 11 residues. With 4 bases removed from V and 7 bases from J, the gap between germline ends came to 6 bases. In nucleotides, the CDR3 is TGTGCCAGCAGTTCCGGGTATACGCAGTATTTT. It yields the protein CASSSGYTQYF.

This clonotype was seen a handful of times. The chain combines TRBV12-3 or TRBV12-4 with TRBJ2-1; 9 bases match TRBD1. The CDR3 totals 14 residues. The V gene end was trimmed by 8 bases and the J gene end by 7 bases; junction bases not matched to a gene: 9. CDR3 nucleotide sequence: TGTGCCAGCGTTTTGGGACAGGGATTTAATGAGCAGTTCTTC. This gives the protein CASVLGQGFNEQFF.

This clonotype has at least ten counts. CDR3 residues: CASTVLGNQPQHF. The CDR3 nucleotides read TGTGCCAGTACAGTACTGGGCAATCAGCCCCAGCATTTT. The gene calls are TRBV19 and TRBJ1-5; D is uncertain. Trimming took off 7 bases at V and 2 bases at J, with 9 bases between the two ends. There are 13 residues in the CDR3. The germline gives CDR1 LNHDA, CDR2 SQIVND (reference sequence).

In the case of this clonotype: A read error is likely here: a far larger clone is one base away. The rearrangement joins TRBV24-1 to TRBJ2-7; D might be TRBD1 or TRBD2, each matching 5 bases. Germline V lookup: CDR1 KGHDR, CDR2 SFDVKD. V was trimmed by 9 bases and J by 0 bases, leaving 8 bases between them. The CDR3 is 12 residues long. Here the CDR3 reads CATGTDSYEQYF. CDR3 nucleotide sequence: TGTGCCACCGGGACCGACTCCTACGAGCAGTACTTC.

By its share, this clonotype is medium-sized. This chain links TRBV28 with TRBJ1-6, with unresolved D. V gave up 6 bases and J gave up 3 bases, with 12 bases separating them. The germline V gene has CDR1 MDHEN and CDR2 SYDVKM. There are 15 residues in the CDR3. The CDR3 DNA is TGTGCCAGCAGCCATTCCGGCAGCTATAATTCACCCCTCCACTTT. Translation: CASSHSGSYNSPLHF.

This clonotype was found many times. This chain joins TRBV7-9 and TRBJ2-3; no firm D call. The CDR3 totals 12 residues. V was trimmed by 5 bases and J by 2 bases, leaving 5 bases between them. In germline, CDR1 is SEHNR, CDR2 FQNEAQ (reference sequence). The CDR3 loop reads CASSPTTDTQYF. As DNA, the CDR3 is TGTGCCAGCAGCCCGACCACAGATACGCAGTATTTT.

The CDR3 coding sequence is TGTGCCAGCAGTTACTCGGCAGGGGGCTCCTACGAGCAGTACTTC. The encoded protein is CASSYSAGGSYEQYF. The chain carries TRBV6-6 and TRBJ2-7; 7 nucleotides line up with TRBD1. V trimming: 0 bases; J trimming: 0 bases; junction bases outside the gene matches: 2. The CDR3 totals 15 residues. Germline V gives CDR1 MNHNY, CDR2 SVGAGI (reference sequence).

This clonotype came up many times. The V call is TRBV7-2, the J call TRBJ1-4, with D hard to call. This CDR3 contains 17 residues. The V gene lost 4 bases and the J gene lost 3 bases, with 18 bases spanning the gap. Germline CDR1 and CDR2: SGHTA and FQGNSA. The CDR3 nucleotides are TGTGCCAGCAGCTCGAGCGGGGTGTATGGGGCTAATGAAAAACTGTTTTTT. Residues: CASSSSGVYGANEKLFF.

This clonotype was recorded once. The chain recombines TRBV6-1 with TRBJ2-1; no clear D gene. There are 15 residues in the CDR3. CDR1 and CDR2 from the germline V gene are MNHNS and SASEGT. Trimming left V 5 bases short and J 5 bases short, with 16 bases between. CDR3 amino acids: CASSPTGFSDNEQFF. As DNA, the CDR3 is TGTGCCAGCAGTCCTACCGGCTTCAGCGACAATGAGCAGTTCTTC.

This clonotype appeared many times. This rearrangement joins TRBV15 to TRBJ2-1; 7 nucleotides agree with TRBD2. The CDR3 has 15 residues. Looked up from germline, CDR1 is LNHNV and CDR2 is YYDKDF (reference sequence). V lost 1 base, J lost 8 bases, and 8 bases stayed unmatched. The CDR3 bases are TGTGCCACCAGCAGAGCGGGGCGCCGGGGGGATGAGCAGTTCTTC. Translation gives CATSRAGRRGDEQFF. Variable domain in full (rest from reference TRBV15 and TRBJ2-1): DAMVIQNPRYQVTQFGKPVTLSCSQTLNHNVMYWYQQKSSQAPKLLFHYYDKDFNNEADTPDNFQSRRPNTSFCFLDIRSPGLGDTAMYLCATSRAGRRGDEQFFGPGTRLTVL.

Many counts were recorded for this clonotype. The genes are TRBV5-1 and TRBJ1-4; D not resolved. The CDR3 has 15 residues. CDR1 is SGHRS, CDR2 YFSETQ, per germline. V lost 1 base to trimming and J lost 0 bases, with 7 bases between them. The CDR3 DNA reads TGCGCCAGCAGCTTGCGGGCAGCAACTAATGAAAAACTGTTTTTT. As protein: CASSLRAATNEKLFF.

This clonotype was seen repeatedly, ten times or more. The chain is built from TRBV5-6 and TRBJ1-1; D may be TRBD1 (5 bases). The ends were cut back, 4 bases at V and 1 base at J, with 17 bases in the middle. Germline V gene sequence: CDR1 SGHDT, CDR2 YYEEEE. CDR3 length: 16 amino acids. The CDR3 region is CASSRPLPTENTEAFF. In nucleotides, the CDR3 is TGTGCCAGCAGCCGACCCCTTCCGACAGAGAACACTGAAGCTTTCTTT.

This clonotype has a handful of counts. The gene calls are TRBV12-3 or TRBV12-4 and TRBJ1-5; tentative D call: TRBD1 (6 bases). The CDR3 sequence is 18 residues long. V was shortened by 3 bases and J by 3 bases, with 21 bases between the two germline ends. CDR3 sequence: CASSFGLSGATFNQPQHF. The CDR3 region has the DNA TGTGCCAGCAGTTTTGGCCTTTCAGGGGCGACCTTCAATCAGCCCCAGCATTTT.

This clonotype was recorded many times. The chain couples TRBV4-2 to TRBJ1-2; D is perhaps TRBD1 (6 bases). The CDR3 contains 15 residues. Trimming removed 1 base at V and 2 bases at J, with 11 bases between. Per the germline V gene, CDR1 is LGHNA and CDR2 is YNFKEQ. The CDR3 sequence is CASSQVSQGNYGYTF. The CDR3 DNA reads TGTGCCAGCAGCCAAGTATCTCAGGGGAACTATGGCTACACCTTC.

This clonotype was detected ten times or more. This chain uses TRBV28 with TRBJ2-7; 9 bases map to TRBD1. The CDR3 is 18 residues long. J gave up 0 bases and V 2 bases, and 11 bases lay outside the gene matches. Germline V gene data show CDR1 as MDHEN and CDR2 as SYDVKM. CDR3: CASSLTIGTGSASYEQYF. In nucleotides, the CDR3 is TGTGCCAGCAGTTTAACAATTGGGACAGGGAGCGCCTCCTACGAGCAGTACTTC.

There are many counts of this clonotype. In nucleotides, the CDR3 is TGTGCCATCAGTGAGTCGGGGCAGATTAATGAAAAACTGTTTTTT. It yields the protein CAISESGQINEKLFF. The chain joins TRBV10-3 to TRBJ1-4, with D possibly matching TRBD1 (5 bases). V lost 0 bases, J lost 4 bases, and 9 bases lay in between. This CDR3 has 15 residues. The germline CDR1 and CDR2 sequences are ENHRY and SYGVKD.

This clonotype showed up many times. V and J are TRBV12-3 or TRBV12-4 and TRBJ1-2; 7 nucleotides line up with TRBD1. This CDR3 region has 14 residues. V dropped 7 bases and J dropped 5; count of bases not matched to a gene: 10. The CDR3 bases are TGTGCCAGCATCCGGACAGGCAAAGTATATGGCTACACCTTC. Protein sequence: CASIRTGKVYGYTF.

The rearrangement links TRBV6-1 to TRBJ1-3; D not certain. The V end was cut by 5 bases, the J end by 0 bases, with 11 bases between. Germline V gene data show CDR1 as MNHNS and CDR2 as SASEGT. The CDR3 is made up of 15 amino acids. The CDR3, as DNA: TGTGCCAGCAGTAACGGACGGACCTCTGGAAACACCATATATTTT. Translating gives CASSNGRTSGNTIYF.

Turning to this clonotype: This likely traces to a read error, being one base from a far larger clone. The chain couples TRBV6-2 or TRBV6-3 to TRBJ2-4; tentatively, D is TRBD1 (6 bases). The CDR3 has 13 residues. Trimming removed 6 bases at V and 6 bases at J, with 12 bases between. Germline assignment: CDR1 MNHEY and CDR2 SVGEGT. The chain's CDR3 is CASSVDRLNIQYF. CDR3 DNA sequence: TGTGCCAGCAGCGTGGACAGACTAAACATTCAGTACTTC.

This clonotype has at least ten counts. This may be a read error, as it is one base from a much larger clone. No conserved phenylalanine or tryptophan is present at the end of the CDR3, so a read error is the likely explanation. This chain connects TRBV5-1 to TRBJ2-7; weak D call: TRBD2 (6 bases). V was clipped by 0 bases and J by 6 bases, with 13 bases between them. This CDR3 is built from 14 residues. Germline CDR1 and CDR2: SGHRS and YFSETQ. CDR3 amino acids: CASSLDPGLPEQYL. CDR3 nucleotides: TGCGCCAGCAGCTTGGACCCGGGACTGCCCGAGCAGTACCTC.

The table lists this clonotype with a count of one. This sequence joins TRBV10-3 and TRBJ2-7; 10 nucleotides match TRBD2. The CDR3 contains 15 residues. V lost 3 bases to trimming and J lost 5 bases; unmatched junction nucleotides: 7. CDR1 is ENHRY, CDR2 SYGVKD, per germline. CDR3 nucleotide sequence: TGTGCCATCAGTGAAAAGGCTAGCGGGAGTCACGAGCAGTACTTC. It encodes CAISEKASGSHEQYF.

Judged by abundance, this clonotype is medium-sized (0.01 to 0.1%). CDR3: CSARSRTGGNQPQHF. The CDR3 DNA reads as TGCAGTGCTAGATCCCGGACAGGGGGGAATCAGCCCCAGCATTTT. The chain is built from TRBV20-1 and TRBJ1-5, with 10 bases lining up with TRBD1. The CDR3 has 15 residues. Trimming at V came to 2 bases and at J to 4 bases, leaving 5 bases not matched to a gene. The V gene's germline CDR1 is DFQATT and CDR2 SNEGSKA (reference sequence).